This T cell receptor (beta chain) was obtained from a study of identical twins. TCRdb used MiXCR to reprocess the 5' RACE reads, holding one entry per CDR3 protein. The table lists 130,000 to 150,000 distinct CDR3 sequences, 3% to 4% of them singletons. Ten or more counts support this clonotype. What it recognizes is unknown. CDR1 DFQATT and CDR2 SNEGSKA come from the germline V gene (reference sequence). The length of the CDR3 is 16 residues. Unmatched junction bases numbered 5, after V lost 1 base and J lost 0 bases. Notes on the study in general: Monozygotic twins shared more out-of-frame TCR alpha than recombination models predicted. Analyses of zero insertions could, in part, be confounded by invariant MAIT and iNKT cells.

The chain couples TRBV20-1 to TRBJ2-5, with TRBD2 matching 10 bases. The sample taken for sequencing was memory T cells sorted from blood. The TCR originated in a man between 18 and 29 years old in good health. As DNA, the CDR3 is TGCAGTGCTAGAGCGATACTAGCGGGGAACCAAGAGACCCAGTACTTC. This gives the protein CSARAILAGNQETQYF.